The sequence of this TCR beta chain was determined in a study of T-cell memory formation after mild COVID-19. Constant-segment primers were used for 5'RACE, and the resulting TCR alpha and TCR beta cDNA libraries carried sample barcodes and UMIs. TCRdb analysed the 5' RACE reads with MiXCR anew, one entry per CDR3 protein. This table has under 600,000 distinct CDR3 sequences, less than 25% appearing once. Study-wide results and limits: Mostly located in CM and EM were contracting CD4+ clones, with contracting CD8+ clones located in EMRA. The appearance of some responding clones in pre-infection memory suggested that cross-reactive memory joined.

The CDR3 sequence is 13 residues long. Trimming pared 8 bases from V and 6 bases from J, leaving 17 bases between. Germline V CDR1 and CDR2: SQVTM, ANQGSEA. Remarks on this clonotype: What it binds is unknown.

Sequencing used PBMCs or a T cell subset sorted from them (not recorded which). This TCR derives from an adult woman who had mild COVID-19 (a few samples of this study predate the infection). Cell type and time point are not known. The chain is built from TRBV29-1 and TRBJ2-1, with D perhaps TRBD2 (5 bases). CDR3 DNA: TGCAGCCTGAACGGGATAGACTCCAATGAGCAGTTCTTC. This translates into CSLNGIDSNEQFF.